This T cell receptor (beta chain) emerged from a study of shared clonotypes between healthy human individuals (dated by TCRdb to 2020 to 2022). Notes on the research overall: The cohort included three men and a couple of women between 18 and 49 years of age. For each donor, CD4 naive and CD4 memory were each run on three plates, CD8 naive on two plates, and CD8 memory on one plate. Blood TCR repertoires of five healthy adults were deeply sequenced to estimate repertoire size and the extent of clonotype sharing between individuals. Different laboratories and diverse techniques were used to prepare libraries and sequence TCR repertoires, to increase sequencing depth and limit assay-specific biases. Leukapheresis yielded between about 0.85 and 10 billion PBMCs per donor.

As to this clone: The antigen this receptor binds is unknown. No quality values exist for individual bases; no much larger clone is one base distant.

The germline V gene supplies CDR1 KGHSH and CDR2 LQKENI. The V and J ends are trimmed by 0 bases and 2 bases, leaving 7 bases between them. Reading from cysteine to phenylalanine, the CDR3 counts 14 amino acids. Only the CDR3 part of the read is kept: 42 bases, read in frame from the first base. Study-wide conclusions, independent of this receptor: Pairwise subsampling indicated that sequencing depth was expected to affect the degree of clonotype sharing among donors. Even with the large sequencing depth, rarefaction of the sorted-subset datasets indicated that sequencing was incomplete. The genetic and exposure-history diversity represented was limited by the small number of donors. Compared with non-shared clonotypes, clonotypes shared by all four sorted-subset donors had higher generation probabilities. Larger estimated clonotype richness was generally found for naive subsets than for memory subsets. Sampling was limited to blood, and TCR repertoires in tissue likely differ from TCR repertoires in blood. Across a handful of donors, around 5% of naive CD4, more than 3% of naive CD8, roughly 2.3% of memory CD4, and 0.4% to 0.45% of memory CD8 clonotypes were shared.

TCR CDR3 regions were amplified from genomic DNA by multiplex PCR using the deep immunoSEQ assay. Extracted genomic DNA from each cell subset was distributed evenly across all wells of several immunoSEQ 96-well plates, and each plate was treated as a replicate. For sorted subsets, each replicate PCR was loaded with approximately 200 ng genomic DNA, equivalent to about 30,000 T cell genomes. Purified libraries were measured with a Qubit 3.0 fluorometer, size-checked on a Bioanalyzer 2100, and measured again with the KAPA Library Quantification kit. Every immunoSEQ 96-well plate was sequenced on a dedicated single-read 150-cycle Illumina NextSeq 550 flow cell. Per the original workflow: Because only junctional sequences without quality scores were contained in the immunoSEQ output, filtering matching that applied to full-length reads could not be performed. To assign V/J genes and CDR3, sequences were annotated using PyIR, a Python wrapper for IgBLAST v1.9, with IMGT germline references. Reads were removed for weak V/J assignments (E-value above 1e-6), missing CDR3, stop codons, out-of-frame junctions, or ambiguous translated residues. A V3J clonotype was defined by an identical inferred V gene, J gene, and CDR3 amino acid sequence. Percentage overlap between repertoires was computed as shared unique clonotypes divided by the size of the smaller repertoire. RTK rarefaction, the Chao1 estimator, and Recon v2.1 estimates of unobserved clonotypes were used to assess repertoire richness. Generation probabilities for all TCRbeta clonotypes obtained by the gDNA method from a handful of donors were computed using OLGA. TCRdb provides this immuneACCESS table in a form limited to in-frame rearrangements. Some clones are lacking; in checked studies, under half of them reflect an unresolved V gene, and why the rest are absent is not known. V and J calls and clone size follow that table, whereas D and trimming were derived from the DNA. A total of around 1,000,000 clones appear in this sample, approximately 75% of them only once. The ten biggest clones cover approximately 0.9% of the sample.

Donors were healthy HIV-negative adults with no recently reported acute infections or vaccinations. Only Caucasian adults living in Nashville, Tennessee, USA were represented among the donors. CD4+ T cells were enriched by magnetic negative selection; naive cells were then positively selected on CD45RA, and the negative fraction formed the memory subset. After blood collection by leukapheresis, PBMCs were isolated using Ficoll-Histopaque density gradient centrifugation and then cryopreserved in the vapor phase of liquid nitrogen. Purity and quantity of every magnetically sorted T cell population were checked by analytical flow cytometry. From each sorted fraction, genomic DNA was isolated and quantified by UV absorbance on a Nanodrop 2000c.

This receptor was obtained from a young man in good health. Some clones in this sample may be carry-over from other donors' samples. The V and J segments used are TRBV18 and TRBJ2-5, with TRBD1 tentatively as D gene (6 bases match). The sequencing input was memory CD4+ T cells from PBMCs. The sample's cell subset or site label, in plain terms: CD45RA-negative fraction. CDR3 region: CASSPPGAQETQYF. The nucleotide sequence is TGTGCCAGCTCACCACCGGGGGCACAAGAGACCCAGTACTTC.